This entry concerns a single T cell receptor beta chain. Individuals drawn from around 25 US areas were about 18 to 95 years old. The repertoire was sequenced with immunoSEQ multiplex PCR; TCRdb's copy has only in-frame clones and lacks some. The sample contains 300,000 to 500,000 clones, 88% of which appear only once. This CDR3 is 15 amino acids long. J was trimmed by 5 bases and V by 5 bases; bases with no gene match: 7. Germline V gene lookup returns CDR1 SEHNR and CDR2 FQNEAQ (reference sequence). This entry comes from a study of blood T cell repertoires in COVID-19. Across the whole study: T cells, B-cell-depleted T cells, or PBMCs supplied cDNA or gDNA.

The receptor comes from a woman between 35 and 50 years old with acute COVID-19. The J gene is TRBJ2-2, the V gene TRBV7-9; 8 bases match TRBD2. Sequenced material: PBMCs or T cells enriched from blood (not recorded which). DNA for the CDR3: TGTGCCAGCAGCCCCCCGGCTAGCGGGACCGGGGAGCTGTTTTTT. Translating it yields CASSPPASGTGELFF.